This T cell receptor beta chain derives from a study of blood T cell repertoires in COVID-19. Study background: PBMCs, B-cell-depleted T cells, or T cells were the source of the cDNA or gDNA that made up the material.

Source study methods: Quantification of nucleated cells was approximated via reference gene primer amplification. Libraries were prepared by immunoSEQ multiplex PCR; TCRdb keeps only in-frame clonotypes and omits some of them. V and J calls and clone size are given by that table; D and trimming were obtained from the DNA. The data show approximately 190,000 clones, with roughly 86% seen just once and approximately 5.1% held by the top ten. The germline V and J ends were trimmed by 5 bases and 1 base, with 11 bases remaining between them. Germline CDR1 SEHNR, CDR2 FQNEAQ (reference sequence). The length of the CDR3 is 14 residues.

The origin of this receptor is a woman aged 70-85 years with active or convalescent COVID-19. Material: peripheral blood. The chain has TRBV7-9 and TRBJ1-1; D might be TRBD1 (5 bases). CDR3 residues: CASSVSGGNTEAFF. In DNA form, the CDR3 reads TGTGCCAGCAGCGTATCCGGGGGGAACACTGAAGCTTTCTTT.